The rows below give T cell receptor beta chains drawn from one sample of a study of T cell repertoires in ileal Crohn's disease. Libraries were prepared by immunoSEQ multiplex PCR; TCRdb keeps only in-frame clonotypes and omits some of them. The data show 15,000 or so clones, with roughly 91% seen just once and 3% to 3.5% held by the top ten. The specimen was ileal tissue. The receptor source for this set is an adult with Crohn's disease. Each CDR3 is given with its conserved first and last residue. D genes are given only for firm matches. For some rows the clone size is stated as once, few or many, or as a class when expanded; others skip it.

TRBV6-5	TRBJ2-3	TRBD1	-	TGTGCCAGCAGTTACAGGGGACAGGGGAGAACAGATACGCAGTATTTT	CASSYRGQGRTDTQYF
TRBV29-1	TRBJ1-2	TRBD1	-	TGCAGCGTGGACCCAGCAGGGGGCTACTATGGCTACACCTTC	CSVDPAGGYYGYTF
TRBV19	TRBJ1-4	-	-	TGTGCCAGTAGTATGGGGGAGGTTGAAAAACTGTTTTTT	CASSMGEVEKLFF
TRBV29-1	TRBJ2-5	-	-	TGCAGCGTTGGAGATGAGCTGGGCAGAAACCAAGAGACCCAGTACTTC	CSVGDELGRNQETQYF
TRBV19	TRBJ1-5	-	-	TGTGCCAGTAGTATAGTAGAGGGGGTCGGTCAGCCCCAGCATTTT	CASSIVEGVGQPQHF
TRBV13	TRBJ2-7	-	-	TGTGCCAGCAGCTTAGGGCGGGGAGCCATCAACGAGCAGTACTTC	CASSLGRGAINEQYF
TRBV5-1	TRBJ1-2	-	-	TGCGCCAGCAGCTTGGGCAGCGGATATGGCTACACCTTC	CASSLGSGYGYTF
TRBV5-6	TRBJ2-7	-	-	TGTGCCAGCAGCTTGGCGGCAGGCGAGCAGTACTTC	CASSLAAGEQYF
TRBV6-1	TRBJ2-7	-	-	TGTGCCAGCAGTGCAGGGTATTGGAACGAGCAGTACTTC	CASSAGYWNEQYF
TRBV5-6	TRBJ2-7	TRBD1	-	TGTGCCAGCAGCTTAGCCGGGACAGGGGAGTCGAAGCAGTACTTC	CASSLAGTGESKQYF
TRBV27	TRBJ1-3	TRBD1	-	TGTGCCAGCAGTCTGTCGGGACAGGGGGCTCTCTCTGGAAACACCATATATTTT	CASSLSGQGALSGNTIYF
TRBV4-1	TRBJ1-1	-	-	TGCGCCAGCAGCCTCAGACAGGACCAAAACACTGAAGCTTTCTTT	CASSLRQDQNTEAFF
TRBV7-8	TRBJ2-3	TRBD1	-	TGTGCCAGCAGCTCCGGACAGGCGTTGGATACGCAGTATTTT	CASSSGQALDTQYF
TRBV7-8	TRBJ2-3	TRBD2	-	TGTGCCAGCAGCTTAGGGCTAGCGGGGGGGTACCCAGATACGCAGTATTTT	CASSLGLAGGYPDTQYF
TRBV4-2	TRBJ1-2	-	-	TGTGCCAGCAGCCAAGGGGAGGGCCATGGCTACACCTTC	CASSQGEGHGYTF
TRBV30	TRBJ2-3	-	once	TGTGCCGCAAAGGGACTGGCGGGGGCTACAGATACGCAGTATTTT	CAAKGLAGATDTQYF
TRBV27	TRBJ2-7	TRBD1	-	TGTGCCAGCAGTTCCCGAGACAGGGCAAACTACGAGCAGTACTTC	CASSSRDRANYEQYF
TRBV7-6	TRBJ2-5	TRBD2	-	TGTGCCAGCAGCTTGGCTCCCGGGGGGAAACAAGAGACCCAGTACTTC	CASSLAPGGKQETQYF
TRBV6-1	TRBJ1-1	TRBD1	-	TGTGCCAGCAGACTAGGACAGGCGAACACTGAAGCTTTCTTT	CASRLGQANTEAFF
TRBV14	TRBJ1-1	TRBD1	-	TGTGCCAGCAGCCGACAGGGCATGAACACTGAAGCTTTCTTT	CASSRQGMNTEAFF
TRBV4-1	TRBJ1-2	-	-	TGCGCCAGCAGCCCCCCGACAGCCAGTGGTTATGGCTACACCTTC	CASSPPTASGYGYTF
TRBV19	TRBJ2-7	-	-	TGTGCCAGTAGTATTCAGGGAACCTACGAGCAGTACTTC	CASSIQGTYEQYF
TRBV7-2	TRBJ2-1	TRBD2	-	TGTGCCAGCAGCGCACAGCGACTAGCGGGGGGGTTATCCCTTGAGCAGTTCTTC	CASSAQRLAGGLSLEQFF
TRBV21-1	TRBJ1-6	-	-	TGTGCCAGCACCGACAGGGGGGTTAGTAATTCACCCCTCCACTTT	CASTDRGVSNSPLHF
TRBV2	TRBJ2-7	TRBD1	-	TGTGCCAGCAGTCCCGGGACAGGGGCCGAGCAGTACTTC	CASSPGTGAEQYF
TRBV2	TRBJ1-2	-	-	TGTGCCAGTTTCCCCCCAGGCGGCGGGGAGAGAGGCTACACCTTC	CASFPPGGGERGYTF
TRBV5-1	TRBJ2-7	-	-	TGCGCCAGCAGCTTACCGCAGGGGTACGAGCAGTACTTC	CASSLPQGYEQYF
TRBV7-2	TRBJ2-3	-	-	TGTGCCAGCAGTCCAGGTCCTAGCACAGATACGCAGTATTTT	CASSPGPSTDTQYF
TRBV30	TRBJ2-4	-	-	TGTGCCTGGAGTGTAGTGCGGGATGGCATTCAGTACTTC	CAWSVVRDGIQYF
TRBV7-2	TRBJ1-2	-	-	TGTGCCAGCAGCTTTGACAGTGATCGTGGCTACACCTTC	CASSFDSDRGYTF
TRBV5-4	TRBJ2-1	-	-	TGTGCCAGCAGCTTGGGTCCACAGGGCCGAGGCTCCTACAATGAGCAGTTCTTC	CASSLGPQGRGSYNEQFF
TRBV5-6	TRBJ1-1	-	-	TGTGCCAGCAGCAAGGTCGACAGTTACACTGAAGCTTTCTTT	CASSKVDSYTEAFF
TRBV9	TRBJ1-6	TRBD1	-	TGTGCCAGCAGCGAGACAGGGGGCCGTAATTCACCCCTCCACTTT	CASSETGGRNSPLHF
TRBV4-2	TRBJ1-1	TRBD1	-	TGTGCCAGCAGCCAAGGGGTCTACAGGGGGCTAGGCACTGAAGCTTTCTTT	CASSQGVYRGLGTEAFF
TRBV6-6	TRBJ1-5	-	-	TGTGCCAGCAGTGCGTTTAGCAATCAGCCCCAGCATTTT	CASSAFSNQPQHF
TRBV7-2	TRBJ2-2	-	-	TGTGCCAGCAGCTTAGATACAGGGGAGCTGTTTTTT	CASSLDTGELFF
TRBV5-1	TRBJ2-3	TRBD2	-	TGCGCCAGCAGCTTTAGTCTGGGACAGCGGGGGGCCACTAGCACAGATACGCAGTATTTT	CASSFSLGQRGATSTDTQYF
TRBV9	TRBJ2-2	TRBD1	-	TGTGCCAGCAGCGTAGCGGGGACAGGGTTTGGGACGAACACCGGGGAGCTGTTTTTT	CASSVAGTGFGTNTGELFF
TRBV11-2	TRBJ1-6	-	-	TGTGCCAGCAGCCCTGGCCAGACCTATAATTCACCCCTCCACTTT	CASSPGQTYNSPLHF
TRBV5-1	TRBJ2-3	TRBD1	-	TGCGCCAGCAGCTTGGTCGGGGACAGGGTGCGGGATACGCAGTATTTT	CASSLVGDRVRDTQYF
TRBV9	TRBJ2-3	TRBD2	once	TGTGCCAGCAGCGTAAAGTTTAGCGGGGGGCCGGCAGATACGCAGTATTTT	CASSVKFSGGPADTQYF
TRBV5-4	TRBJ2-7	TRBD2	-	TGTGCCAGCAGCTTACCGCTAGCGGGGCGGGGCGAGCAGTACTTC	CASSLPLAGRGEQYF
TRBV6-1	TRBJ2-7	-	-	TGTGCCACCAAAATTAGCTCCTACGAGCAGTACTTC	CATKISSYEQYF
TRBV10-3	TRBJ2-7	-	once	TGTGCCATCAGTGAGCCCGGCGAAGGACGCGGGACCCCCTACGAGCAGTACTTC	CAISEPGEGRGTPYEQYF
TRBV6-5	TRBJ1-4	TRBD1	-	TGTGCCAGCAGTTTCTCCCATCGGGACAGATTGACGTTT	CASSFSHRDRLTF
TRBV18	TRBJ2-5	-	-	TGTGCCAGCTCACCAAATGCGCAAGAGACCCAGTACTTC	CASSPNAQETQYF
TRBV11-3	TRBJ2-5	TRBD1	-	TGTGCCAGCAGCGTTACAGGGGGCGCAGAGACCCAGTACTTC	CASSVTGGAETQYF
TRBV14	TRBJ2-3	TRBD2	-	TGTGCCAGCAGCCCATTAGCGGGGGGGCCAGATACGCAGTATTTT	CASSPLAGGPDTQYF
TRBV7-2	TRBJ2-3	-	-	TGTGCCAGCAGCTTAGGGACTAGCACAGATACGCAGTATTTT	CASSLGTSTDTQYF